This section outlines one TCR beta chain sequence together with its context. Its target is not known. The CDR3 sequence is 14 residues long. The V gene's germline CDR1 is SGHRS and CDR2 YFSETQ. The V gene lost 0 bases and the J gene lost 6 bases, with 10 bases spanning the gap. Some clones are missing from TCRdb's copy, which holds only in-frame ones; the method was immunoSEQ multiplex PCR. Among 90,000 to 150,000 clones listed, about nine tenths were seen once. The data derive from a study of T cell responses to AZD1222 COVID-19 vaccine. Findings and limits, study-wide: Two AZD1222 administrations were followed by greater Spike-specific TCR breadth and depth.

The sequence came from an adult who received the AZD1222 COVID-19 vaccine. The sample in question was peripheral blood, obtained 28 days after the second AZD1222 dose. This chain uses TRBV5-1 with TRBJ1-5; D gene unclear. DNA for the CDR3: TGCGCCAGCAGCTTGGACGGGCCCTCTCAGCCCCAGCATTTT. This encodes CASSLDGPSQPQHF.